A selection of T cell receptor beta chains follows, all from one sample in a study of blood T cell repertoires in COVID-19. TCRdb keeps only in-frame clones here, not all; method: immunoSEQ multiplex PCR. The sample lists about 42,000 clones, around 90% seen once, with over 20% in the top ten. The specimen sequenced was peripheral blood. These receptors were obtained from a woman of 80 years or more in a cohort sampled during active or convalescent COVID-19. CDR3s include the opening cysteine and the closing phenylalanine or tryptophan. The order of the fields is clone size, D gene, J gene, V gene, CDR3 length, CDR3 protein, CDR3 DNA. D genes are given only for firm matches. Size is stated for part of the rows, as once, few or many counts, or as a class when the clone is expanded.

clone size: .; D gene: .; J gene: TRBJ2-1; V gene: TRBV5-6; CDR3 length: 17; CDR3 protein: CASSLASGSVRYNEQFF; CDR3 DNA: TGTGCCAGCAGCTTGGCCTCAGGGTCGGTCCGTTACAATGAGCAGTTCTTC
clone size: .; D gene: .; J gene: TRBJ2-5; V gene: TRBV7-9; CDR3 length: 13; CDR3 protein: CASSRGTRETQYF; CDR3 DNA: TGTGCCAGCAGCCGCGGGACTCGCGAAACCCAGTACTTC
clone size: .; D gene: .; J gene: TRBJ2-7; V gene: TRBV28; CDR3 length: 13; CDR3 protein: CASSTPDIYEQYF; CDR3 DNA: TGTGCCAGCAGTACCCCCGACATCTACGAGCAGTACTTC
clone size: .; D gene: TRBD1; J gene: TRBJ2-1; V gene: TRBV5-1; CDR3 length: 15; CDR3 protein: CASSLWTGGYNEQFF; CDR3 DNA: TGCGCCAGCAGCTTGTGGACAGGGGGCTACAATGAGCAGTTCTTC
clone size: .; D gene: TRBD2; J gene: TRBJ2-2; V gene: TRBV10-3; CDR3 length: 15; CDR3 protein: CAISVAGPGPGELFF; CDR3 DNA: TGTGCCATCAGTGTAGCGGGACCAGGCCCCGGGGAGCTGTTTTTT
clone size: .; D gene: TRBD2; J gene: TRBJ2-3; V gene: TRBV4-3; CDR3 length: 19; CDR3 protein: CASSQVGLAGGPAGDTQYF; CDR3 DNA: TGCGCCAGCAGCCAAGTTGGTCTAGCGGGAGGGCCAGCAGGAGATACGCAGTATTTT
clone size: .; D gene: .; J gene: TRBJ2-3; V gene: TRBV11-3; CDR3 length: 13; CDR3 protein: CASSLDPVSREYF; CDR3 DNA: TGTGCCAGCAGCTTAGATCCCGTTTCCCGGGAGTATTTT
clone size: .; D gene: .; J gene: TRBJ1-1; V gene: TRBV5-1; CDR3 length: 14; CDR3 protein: CASSLFGSNTEAFF; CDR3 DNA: TGCGCCAGCAGCTTGTTCGGGTCGAACACTGAAGCTTTCTTT
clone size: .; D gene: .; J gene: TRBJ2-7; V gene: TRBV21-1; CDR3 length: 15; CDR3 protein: CASSATKMWPYEQYF; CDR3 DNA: TGTGCCAGCAGCGCAACGAAAATGTGGCCCTACGAGCAGTACTTC
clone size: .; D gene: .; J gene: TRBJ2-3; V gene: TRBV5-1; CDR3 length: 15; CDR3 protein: CASSLPTGPTDTQYF; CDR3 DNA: TGCGCCAGCAGCTTGCCCACAGGGCCCACAGATACGCAGTATTTT
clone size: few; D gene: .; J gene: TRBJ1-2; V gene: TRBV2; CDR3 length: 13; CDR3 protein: CASRWQIFYGYTF; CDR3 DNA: TGTGCCAGCAGATGGCAGATCTTTTATGGCTACACCTTC
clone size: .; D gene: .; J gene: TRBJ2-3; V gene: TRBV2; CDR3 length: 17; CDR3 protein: CASSAFPGSGSTDTQYF; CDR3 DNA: TGTGCCAGCAGTGCTTTCCCGGGGAGCGGGTCCACAGATACGCAGTATTTT
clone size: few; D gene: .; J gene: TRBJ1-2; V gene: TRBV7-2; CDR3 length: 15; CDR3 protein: CASSSLVREGGGYTF; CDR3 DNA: TGTGCCAGCAGCTCCCTTGTTAGAGAAGGGGGTGGCTACACCTTC
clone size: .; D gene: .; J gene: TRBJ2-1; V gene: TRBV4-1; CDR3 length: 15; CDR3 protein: CASSQDPAGYNEQFF; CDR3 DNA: TGCGCCAGCAGCCAAGACCCAGCAGGCTACAATGAGCAGTTCTTC
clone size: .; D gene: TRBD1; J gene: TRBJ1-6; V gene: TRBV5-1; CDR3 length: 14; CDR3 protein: CASSSTGTQSPLHF; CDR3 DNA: TGCGCCAGCAGCTCGACAGGGACACAATCACCCCTCCACTTT
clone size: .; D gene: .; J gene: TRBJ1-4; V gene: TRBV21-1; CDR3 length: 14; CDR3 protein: CASSLQGANEKLFF; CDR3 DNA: TGTGCCAGCAGCCTACAGGGGGCTAATGAAAAACTGTTTTTT
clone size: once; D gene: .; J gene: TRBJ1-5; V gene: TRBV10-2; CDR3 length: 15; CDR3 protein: CASGAVVGSNQPQHF; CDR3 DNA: TGCGCCAGCGGGGCCGTCGTGGGGAGCAATCAGCCCCAGCATTTT
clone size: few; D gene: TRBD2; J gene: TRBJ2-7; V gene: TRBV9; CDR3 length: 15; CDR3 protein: CASSPGTSVGHEQYF; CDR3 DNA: TGTGCCAGCAGCCCGGGGACTAGCGTAGGCCACGAGCAGTACTTC
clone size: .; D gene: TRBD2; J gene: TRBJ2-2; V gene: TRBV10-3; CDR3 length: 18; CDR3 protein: CAITQGLAGNANTGELFF; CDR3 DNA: TGTGCCATCACTCAGGGACTAGCGGGGAACGCGAACACCGGGGAGCTGTTTTTT
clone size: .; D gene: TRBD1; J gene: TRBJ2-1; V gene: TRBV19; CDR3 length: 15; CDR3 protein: CATRRDRGGYNEQFF; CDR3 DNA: TGTGCCACCAGACGCGACAGGGGAGGTTACAATGAGCAGTTCTTC
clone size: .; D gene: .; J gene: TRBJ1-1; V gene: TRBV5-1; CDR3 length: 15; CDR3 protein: CASSPTVNLNTEAFF; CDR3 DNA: TGCGCCAGCAGCCCGACAGTAAACCTCAACACTGAAGCTTTCTTT
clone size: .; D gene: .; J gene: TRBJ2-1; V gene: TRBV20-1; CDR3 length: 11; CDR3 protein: CSVQEVHEQFF; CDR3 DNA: TGCAGTGTCCAGGAGGTACATGAGCAGTTCTTC
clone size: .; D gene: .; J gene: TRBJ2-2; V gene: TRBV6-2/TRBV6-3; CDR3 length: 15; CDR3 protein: CASSFLTQYTGELFF; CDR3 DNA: TGTGCCAGCAGTTTTCTAACACAGTACACCGGGGAGCTGTTTTTT
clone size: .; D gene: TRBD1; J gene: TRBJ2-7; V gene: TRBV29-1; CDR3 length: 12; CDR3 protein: CSAGTGLNEQYF; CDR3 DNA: TGCAGCGCCGGGACAGGTTTGAACGAGCAGTACTTC
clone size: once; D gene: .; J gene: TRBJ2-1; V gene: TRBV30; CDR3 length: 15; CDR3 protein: CAWSPWLDSLNEQFF; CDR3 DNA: TGTGCCTGGAGTCCTTGGCTAGACTCCCTCAATGAGCAGTTCTTC
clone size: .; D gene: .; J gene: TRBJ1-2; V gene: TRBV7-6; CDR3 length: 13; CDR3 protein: CASSLDRRNGYTF; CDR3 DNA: TGTGCCAGCAGCCTCGACAGAAGGAATGGCTACACCTTC
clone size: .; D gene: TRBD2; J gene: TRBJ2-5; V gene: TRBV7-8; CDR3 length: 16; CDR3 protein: CASSPTFRGGQETQYF; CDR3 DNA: TGTGCCAGCAGCCCCACCTTCCGCGGGGGGCAAGAGACCCAGTACTTC
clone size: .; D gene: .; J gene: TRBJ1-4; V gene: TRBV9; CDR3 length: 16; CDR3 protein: CASSVGDQGWGEKLFF; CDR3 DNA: TGTGCCAGCAGCGTAGGAGACCAGGGGTGGGGTGAAAAACTGTTTTTT
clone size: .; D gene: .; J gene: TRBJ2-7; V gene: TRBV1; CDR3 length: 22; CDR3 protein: CTSSQARRRGRDYPATSEEQYF; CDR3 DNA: TGCACCAGCAGCCAAGCTCGTCGCCGCGGTCGGGACTACCCGGCGACATCGGAAGAGCAGTACTTC
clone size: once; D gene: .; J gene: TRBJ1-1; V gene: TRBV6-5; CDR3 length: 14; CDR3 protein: CASSYDPGGAEAFF; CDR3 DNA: TGTGCCAGCAGTTACGATCCGGGGGGTGCTGAAGCTTTCTTT
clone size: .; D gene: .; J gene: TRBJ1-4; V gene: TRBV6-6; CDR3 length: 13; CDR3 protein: CASSYRVNEKLFF; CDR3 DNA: TGTGCCAGCAGTTACCGTGTTAATGAAAAACTGTTTTTT
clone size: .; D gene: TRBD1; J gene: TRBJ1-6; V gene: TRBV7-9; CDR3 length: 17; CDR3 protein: CASSRSNRGLNNSPLHF; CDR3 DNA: TGTGCCAGCAGTCGCAGTAACAGGGGGCTAAATAATTCACCCCTCCACTTT
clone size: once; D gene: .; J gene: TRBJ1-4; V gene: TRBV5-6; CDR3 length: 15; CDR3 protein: CASSLAGRSSVKLFF; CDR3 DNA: TGTGCCAGCAGCTTGGCCGGCCGGTCCAGCGTGAAACTGTTTTTT
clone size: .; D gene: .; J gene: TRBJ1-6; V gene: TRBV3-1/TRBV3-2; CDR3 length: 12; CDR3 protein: CASSPQGSPLHF; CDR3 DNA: TGTGCCAGCAGCCCGCAGGGCTCACCCCTCCACTTT